What follows are 25 T cell receptor beta chains derived from one specimen sequenced in a study of shared clonotypes between healthy human individuals. The repertoire was sequenced with immunoSEQ multiplex PCR; TCRdb's copy has only in-frame clones and lacks some. The profile shows some 790,000 clones, about two thirds of them singletons. The source material was memory CD4+ T cells sorted from blood. Sample subset: CD45RA-negative fraction. All receptors come from a woman in her 30s in good health.

This clone came up a few times. The chain carries TRBV30 and TRBJ2-5; 7 nucleotides align to TRBD2. The ends lost 2 bases at V and 5 bases at J; junction bases unmatched: 8. In germline, CDR1 is GTSNPN, CDR2 SVGIG (reference sequence). The CDR3 runs to 14 residues. CDR3 sequence reads: CAWSRGAGGETQYF. CDR3 coding DNA: TGTGCCTGGAGTCGTGGTGCCGGGGGGGAGACCCAGTACTTC.

The J gene is TRBJ2-3, the V gene TRBV29-1; the match to TRBD2 covers 14 bases. The CDR3 contains 18 residues. J was trimmed by 2 bases and V by 6 bases; bases with no gene match: 13. Germline CDR1 and CDR2: SQVTM and ANQGSEA. CDR3 region: CSVAGTWTSGRNTDTQYF. CDR3 sequence (DNA): TGCAGCGTCGCCGGGACCTGGACTAGCGGGAGGAACACAGATACGCAGTATTTT.

As DNA, the CDR3 is TGCGCCAGCAGCCAAGGAGGACAGGGCGGCTATGGCTACACCTTC. Amino acids: CASSQGGQGGYGYTF. This rearrangement joins TRBV4-1 to TRBJ1-2; 8 positions match TRBD1. There are 15 residues in the CDR3. V shed 1 base and J 4 bases; nucleotides not matched to a gene: 5. The germline V gene encodes CDR1 MGHRA and CDR2 YSYEKL.

J is TRBJ1-2 and V is TRBV7-9, with TRBD1 identical over 10 bases. Losses at the gene ends were 5 bases for V and 3 bases for J; bases not matched to a gene: 12. Germline CDR1 reads SEHNR; CDR2 reads FQNEAQ (reference sequence). This CDR3 region has 17 residues. The chain's CDR3 is CASSAGQGLESHYGYTF. The CDR3 DNA follows: TGTGCCAGCAGCGCGGGACAGGGGCTCGAATCGCACTATGGCTACACCTTC.

Here the CDR3 reads CASSVEQRHGYTF. Here the CDR3 DNA reads TGTGCCAGCAGCGTAGAACAACGGCATGGCTACACCTTC. The chain is built from TRBV9 and TRBJ1-2; D gene ambiguous. This CDR3 contains 13 residues. V lost 0 bases to trimming and J lost 6 bases, with 9 bases between them. The germline V gene has CDR1 SGDLS and CDR2 YYNGEE.

This chain joins TRBV5-4 and TRBJ2-5; 8 nucleotides agree with TRBD1. The germline gives CDR1 SGHNT, CDR2 YYREEE (reference sequence). The CDR3 sequence is 15 residues long. Germline trimming cut 4 bases from V and 3 bases from J; bases unmatched to any gene: 8. CDR3 residues: CASSRRQGNKETQYF. CDR3 nucleotides: TGTGCCAGCAGCCGGAGACAGGGGAATAAAGAGACCCAGTACTTC.

This clone has just one count. In the same sample, other DNA sequences code for this CDR3. The chain has TRBV2 and TRBJ1-2, with D maybe TRBD1 (6 bases). This CDR3 is built from 14 residues. Trimming took 3 bases from V and 0 from J, leaving 8 bases between them. Germline values: CDR1 SNHLY, CDR2 FYNNEI. The CDR3 protein is CASSERGANYGYTF. CDR3 bases: TGTGCCAGCAGTGAGAGGGGGGCTAACTATGGCTACACCTTC. The whole variable domain, remainder taken from reference TRBV2 and TRBJ1-2, is EPEVTQTPSHQVTQMGQEVILRCVPISNHLYFYWYRQILGQKVEFLVSFYNNEISEKSEIFDDQFSVERPDGSNFTLKIRSTKLEDSAMYFCASSERGANYGYTFGSGTRLTVV.

The CDR3 DNA reads TGTGCCATCAGTCGCGCGGGAAGCGATGAGCAGTTCTTC. Protein sequence: CAISRAGSDEQFF. The V gene is TRBV10-3, the J gene TRBJ2-1, with a possible D match to TRBD2 (6 bases). V was pared by 5 bases and J by 8 bases, with 13 bases between. This CDR3 comprises 13 residues. Per the germline V gene, CDR1 is ENHRY and CDR2 is SYGVKD.

V gene TRBV10-2 combines with J gene TRBJ1-1, with D perhaps matching TRBD1 (5 bases). Germline V gives CDR1 WSHSY, CDR2 SAAADI. The CDR3 loop spans 13 amino acids. Trimming took off 8 bases at V and 4 bases at J, with 14 bases between the two ends. The CDR3 nucleotides read TGCGCCAGCCTGAGGGGCGAGGGCACTGAAGCTTTCTTT. Protein product: CASLRGEGTEAFF.

The chain uses TRBV4-1 and TRBJ2-1; TRBD2 agrees at 7 bases. The V and J ends lost 0 bases and 6 bases, in that order; junction bases with no gene match: 11. Germline V gene sequence: CDR1 MGHRA, CDR2 YSYEKL. CDR3 length: 17 residues. The CDR3 loop is CASSQEGSWDYLNEQFF. CDR3 nucleotide sequence: TGCGCCAGCAGCCAAGAAGGTAGTTGGGACTACCTCAATGAGCAGTTCTTC.

The V gene is TRBV4-1, the J gene TRBJ1-3, with no clear D. V lost 3 bases, J lost 2 bases, and 14 bases lay in between. This CDR3 is built from 16 residues. From germline, CDR1 is MGHRA and CDR2 YSYEKL. Written as DNA, the CDR3 is TGCGCCAGCAGCCATCCCGTGGGCGGCACTGGAAACACCATATATTTT. It codes for CASSHPVGGTGNTIYF.

The chain joins TRBV18 to TRBJ1-4; D is ambiguous. Between the trimmed V and J ends, which lost 11 bases and 4 bases, there was a span of 20 bases. This CDR3 is built from 15 residues. CDR1 is KGHSH and CDR2 is LQKENI in the germline V gene. The chain's CDR3 is CAASRERSLNEKLFF. The CDR3 nucleotides read TGTGCCGCCAGCCGGGAGCGGAGTCTTAATGAAAAACTGTTTTTT.

The chain joins TRBV19 to TRBJ2-7; TRBD2 matches 9 bases. The CDR3 runs 16 residues. Germline trimming cut 5 bases from V and 7 bases from J; bases unmatched to any gene: 15. The germline gives CDR1 LNHDA, CDR2 SQIVND (reference sequence). CDR3: CASSPIRLADREEQYF. CDR3 coding DNA: TGTGCCAGTAGTCCAATCCGACTAGCGGATCGAGAAGAGCAGTACTTC.

The chain couples TRBV6-5 to TRBJ1-4; TRBD1 agrees at 7 bases. This CDR3 is 14 amino acids long. J lost 8 bases, V lost 7 bases, and 10 bases had no gene match. Looked up from germline, CDR1 is MNHEY and CDR2 is SVGAGI. CDR3 nucleotides: TGTGCCAGCATGCCAGGGGGGGACGGGGAAAAACTGTTTTTT. Residues: CASMPGGDGEKLFF.

This clone was counted between two and nine times. This sequence joins TRBV6-5 and TRBJ2-7, with TRBD2 identical over 9 bases. V lost 0 bases, J lost 2 bases, and 5 bases stayed unmatched. The CDR3 is made up of 16 amino acids. The V gene's germline CDR1 is MNHEY and CDR2 SVGAGI. This chain's CDR3 is CASSYSPSGKPYEQYF. CDR3 nucleotide sequence: TGTGCCAGCAGTTACTCCCCTAGCGGGAAACCCTACGAGCAGTACTTC.

The chain is built from TRBV2 and TRBJ1-1; D possibly corresponds to TRBD1 (6 bases). Germline V gives CDR1 SNHLY, CDR2 FYNNEI. Trimming shortened V by 7 bases and J by 0 bases, and 15 bases separated the two germline ends. The CDR3 sequence is 15 residues long. CDR3 in amino acids: CASKSEGTLNTEAFF. CDR3 sequence (DNA): TGTGCCAGCAAATCGGAAGGGACATTGAACACTGAAGCTTTCTTT.

The chain carries TRBV7-2 and TRBJ2-6; D gene ambiguous. The germline V gene encodes CDR1 SGHTA and CDR2 FQGNSA. Trimming stripped 1 base from V and 0 bases from J, with 10 bases between. The CDR3 runs 17 residues. The CDR3 DNA reads TGTGCCAGCAGCTTAGGCGCCGGATACTCTGGGGCCAACGTCCTGACTTTC. Protein sequence: CASSLGAGYSGANVLTF.

CDR3 bases: TGTGCCAGCAGCCCTCAGTCATCCTACGAGCAGTACTTC. Its protein product is CASSPQSSYEQYF. The chain combines TRBV7-9 with TRBJ2-7; D is uncertain. The germline CDR1 and CDR2 sequences are SEHNR and FQNEAQ (reference sequence). CDR3 length: 13 amino acids. V lost 5 bases and J 1 base, leaving 9 bases between the germline ends.

The rearrangement links TRBV28 to TRBJ1-1; 7 nucleotides line up with TRBD1. The V gene end was trimmed by 10 bases and the J gene end by 7 bases; junction bases not matched to a gene: 9. The length of the CDR3 is 12 residues. From germline, CDR1 is MDHEN and CDR2 SYDVKM. The CDR3 sequence: CATQGGLIEAFF. For the CDR3, the DNA is TGTGCCACTCAGGGGGGGCTTATTGAAGCTTTCTTT.

The chain is built from TRBV6-1 and TRBJ2-7; 8 bases match TRBD1. V shed 5 bases and J 7 bases; nucleotides not matched to a gene: 13. The CDR3 extends over 15 amino acids. Germline CDR1 is MNHNS and CDR2 is SASEGT. CDR3 coding DNA: TGTGCCAGCAGTCAACAAAGGACAGGGATTATTGAGCAGTACTTC. It codes for CASSQQRTGIIEQYF.

The CDR3 sequence is CASSSSVSRTNEQFF. The DNA of the CDR3 is TGTGCCAGCAGCTCATCGGTATCCCGAACGAATGAGCAGTTCTTC. V and J are TRBV5-5 and TRBJ2-1; D ambiguous. The CDR3 length is 15 residues. Germline CDR1 and CDR2: SGHKS and YYEKEE (reference sequence). V was clipped by 3 bases and J by 7 bases, with 17 bases between them.

This sequence joins TRBV6-6 and TRBJ2-5; 9 bases align to TRBD2. The CDR3 spans 16 residues. The germline V gene encodes CDR1 MNHNY and CDR2 SVGAGI (reference sequence). J lost 5 bases, V lost 2 bases, and 9 bases had no gene match. The CDR3: CASSYDHLAGWETQYF. DNA of the CDR3: TGTGCCAGCAGTTACGATCACCTAGCGGGGTGGGAGACCCAGTACTTC.

The sample holds one count of this clone. The genes are TRBV27 and TRBJ2-5, with D possibly TRBD1 on 5 matching bases. This CDR3 spans 13 amino acids. Looked up from germline, CDR1 is MNHEY and CDR2 is SMNVEV (reference sequence). V was cut by 6 bases and J by 7 bases, with 15 bases left in between. The CDR3 here is CASSRTLDRTQYF. The CDR3 DNA reads as TGTGCCAGCAGCCGTACGCTCGACAGGACCCAGTACTTC.

This sequence joins TRBV11-2 and TRBJ2-5, with 15 bases lining up with TRBD2. The germline V gene has CDR1 SGHAT and CDR2 FQNNGV. The V and J ends lost 5 bases and 4 bases, in that order; junction bases with no gene match: 5. This CDR3 spans 16 amino acids. The CDR3 spells CASSKGLAGGPETQYF. The DNA of the CDR3 is TGTGCCAGCAGCAAGGGACTAGCGGGAGGCCCAGAGACCCAGTACTTC.

V usage is TRBV14 and J usage is TRBJ1-1; D gene uncertain. The CDR3 length is 14 residues. Germline assignment: CDR1 SGHDN and CDR2 FVKESK. Trimming left V 4 bases short and J 4 bases short, with 13 bases between. In DNA form, the CDR3 reads TGTGCCAGCAGCCCACGGGGAGGTTCCACTGAAGCTTTCTTT. Translated: CASSPRGGSTEAFF. Supplemented by reference TRBV14 and TRBJ1-1, the full variable domain reads EAGVTQFPSHSVIEKGQTVTLRCDPISGHDNLYWYRRVMGKEIKFLLHFVKESKQDESGMPNNRFLAERTGGTYSTLKVQPAELEDSGVYFCASSPRGGSTEAFFGQGTRLTVV.